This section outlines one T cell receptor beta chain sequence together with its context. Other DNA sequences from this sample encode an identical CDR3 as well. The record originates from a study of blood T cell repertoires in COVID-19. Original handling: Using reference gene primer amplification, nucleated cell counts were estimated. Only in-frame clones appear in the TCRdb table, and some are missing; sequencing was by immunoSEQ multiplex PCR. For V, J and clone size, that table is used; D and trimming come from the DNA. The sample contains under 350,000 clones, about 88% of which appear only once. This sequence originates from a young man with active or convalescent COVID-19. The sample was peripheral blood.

The CDR3 here is CASSFSGEKLFF. CDR3 DNA: TGTGCCAGCAGTTTTTCCGGTGAAAAACTGTTTTTT. V usage is TRBV28 and J usage is TRBJ1-4; D not resolved. The germline CDR1 and CDR2 sequences are MDHEN and SYDVKM. The CDR3 runs 12 residues. V lost 3 bases and J lost 7, with 6 bases in between.